Each of the 32 T cell receptor beta chains below was sequenced from the same sample in a study of control samples from healthy donors and cancer patients (dated by TCRdb to 2019 to 2021). Library preparation employed the immunoSEQ multiplex PCR assay. In its TCRdb copy, this immuneACCESS table keeps in-frame sequences only and misses some clones. Where compared with another copy, unresolved V genes explain less than half of these, and the others have no known cause. Across this sample there are some 120,000 clones, with about 87% seen only once. The ten largest clones take up roughly 12% of the sample. Sequences were obtained from blood. Source of these receptors: a man between 25 and 39 years old in good health.

The chain combines TRBV18 with TRBJ2-3; D possibly matches TRBD1 or TRBD2 (6 bases each). CDR3 size: 15 residues. In germline, CDR1 is KGHSH, CDR2 LQKENI. V gave up 5 bases and J gave up 0 bases, with 12 bases separating them. The CDR3 nucleotides read TGTGCCAGCTCAAGAGGGGGGTCTAGCACAGATACGCAGTATTTT. It encodes CASSRGGSSTDTQYF.

The CDR3 loop is CASSGLDRANTGELFF. The CDR3, as DNA: TGTGCCAGCAGTGGCCTGGACAGGGCGAACACCGGGGAGCTGTTTTTT. The chain is built from TRBV25-1 and TRBJ2-2; 8 bases align to TRBD1. After removal of 4 bases from V and 0 bases from J, the junction contained 4 bases not matched to a gene. Germline CDR1 MGHDK, CDR2 SYGVNS. The CDR3 runs 16 residues.

This clone came up once. This chain uses TRBV3-1 (or the pseudogene TRBV3-2) with TRBJ2-2, with 8 bases aligning to TRBD2. The CDR3 consists of 17 residues. Per germline, CDR1 LGHDT and CDR2 YNNKEL (reference sequence). The V segment lost 0 bases and the J segment 1 base; nucleotides outside the gene matches: 4. Here the CDR3 reads CASSQDPGGGNTGELFF. DNA of the CDR3: TGTGCCAGCAGCCAAGATCCCGGGGGGGGGAACACCGGGGAGCTGTTTTTT.

This sequence joins TRBV7-9 and TRBJ1-1; D is unresolved. V lost 5 bases to trimming and J lost 11 bases, with 12 bases between them. Germline CDR1 is SEHNR and CDR2 is FQNEAQ (reference sequence). The CDR3 has 11 amino acids. The CDR3 protein is CASSADRRAFF. In DNA form, the CDR3 reads TGTGCCAGCAGCGCCGACCGGAGGGCTTTCTTT. Variable domain in full (rest from reference TRBV7-9 and TRBJ1-1): DTGVSQNPRHKITKRGQNVTFRCDPISEHNRLYWYRQTLGQGPEFLTYFQNEAQLEKSRLLSDRFSAERPKGSFSTLEIQRTEQGDSAMYLCASSADRRAFFGQGTRLTVV.

V gene TRBV6-5 combines with J gene TRBJ1-2, with D hard to call. V was trimmed by 8 bases and J by 3 bases, leaving 10 bases between them. The CDR3 has 12 amino acids. Germline assignment: CDR1 MNHEY and CDR2 SVGAGI. CDR3 protein: CASVGLYYGYTF. The CDR3 DNA follows: TGTGCCAGCGTAGGACTATACTATGGCTACACCTTC.

This clone is a singleton in its sample. The V and J genes are TRBV3-1 (or the pseudogene TRBV3-2) and TRBJ2-1; TRBD2 aligns across 7 bases. The CDR3 totals 13 residues. CDR1 and CDR2 (germline): LGHDT, YNNKEL (reference sequence). J gave up 4 bases and V 10 bases, and 7 bases lay outside the gene matches. CDR3 in amino acids: CATEEAGYNEQFF. Written as DNA, the CDR3 is TGTGCCACCGAGGAAGCGGGGTACAATGAGCAGTTCTTC.

As for this clone: One end of the junction is discordant with germline, which a read error may explain. The J gene is TRBJ1-1, the V gene TRBV5-6; 9 positions match TRBD1. Germline V gene sequence: CDR1 SGHDT, CDR2 YYEEEE. The CDR3 has 16 residues. CDR3 sequence: CASRGDREAWNTKAFF. The CDR3 DNA sequence: TGTGCCAGCAGGGGGGACAGGGAGGCTTGGAACACTAAAGCTTTCTTT.

Only one count was recorded for this clone. This chain uses TRBV7-3 with TRBJ2-1, with 10 bases that match TRBD2. Germline CDR1 reads SGHTA; CDR2 reads FQGTGA. V was clipped by 5 bases and J by 8 bases; unmatched bases: 6. The CDR3 covers 14 residues. The CDR3: CASSVAGGRYEQFF. CDR3 sequence (DNA): TGTGCCAGCAGCGTAGCGGGGGGACGGTATGAGCAGTTCTTC.

This clone has only a few counts. The V gene is TRBV15, the J gene TRBJ2-3; 8 nucleotides align to TRBD1. V was pared by 1 base and J by 3 bases, with 3 bases of the junction left unmatched. This CDR3 is 15 amino acids long. Per the germline V gene, CDR1 is LNHNV and CDR2 is YYDKDF (reference sequence). This CDR3 reads CATSRGQGSTDTQYF. The CDR3 DNA sequence: TGTGCCACCAGCAGAGGACAGGGGAGTACAGATACGCAGTATTTT. The variable domain in full, with the rest retrieved from reference TRBV15 and TRBJ2-3, is DAMVIQNPRYQVTQFGKPVTLSCSQTLNHNVMYWYQQKSSQAPKLLFHYYDKDFNNEADTPDNFQSRRPNTSFCFLDIRSPGLGDTAMYLCATSRGQGSTDTQYFGPGTRLTVL.

The V gene is TRBV6-6, the J gene TRBJ2-1; 7 bases match TRBD1. With 5 bases clipped from V and 4 bases from J, the junction kept 5 bases outside the gene matches. Germline CDR1 and CDR2: MNHNY and SVGAGI (reference sequence). This CDR3 has 14 residues. CDR3 nucleotide sequence: TGTGCCAGCAGTCCTGGGACAGCGTACAATGAGCAGTTCTTC. This translates into CASSPGTAYNEQFF.

J is TRBJ1-2 and V is TRBV28, with 7 positions matching TRBD1. Looked up from germline, CDR1 is MDHEN and CDR2 is SYDVKM. CDR3 length: 15 residues. V lost 4 bases to trimming and J lost 4 bases; unmatched junction nucleotides: 9. CDR3 DNA: TGTGCCAGCAGTTCCTCCCCCAGGGGGAGCTATGGCTACACCTTC. Translated: CASSSSPRGSYGYTF.

The rearrangement joins TRBV2 to TRBJ1-2; unclear D gene. Trimming pared 8 bases from V and 6 bases from J, leaving 7 bases between. The CDR3 is 10 amino acids. CDR1 is SNHLY and CDR2 is FYNNEI in the germline V gene. This CDR3 reads CASVTDGYTF. CDR3 nucleotides: TGTGCCAGCGTTACGGATGGCTACACCTTC.

As to this clone: Additional DNA sequences in this sample encode the identical CDR3. The CDR3 DNA follows: TGTGCCATCAGTGGACAGGGGACAGATACGCAGTATTTT. Its translation: CAISGQGTDTQYF. This chain links TRBV10-3 with TRBJ2-3; 8 bases agree with TRBD1. The V gene's germline CDR1 is ENHRY and CDR2 SYGVKD. This CDR3 has 13 amino acids. After removal of 4 bases from V and 3 bases from J, the junction contained 0 bases not matched to a gene.

This rearrangement joins TRBV2 to TRBJ1-2; D not resolved. There are 11 residues in the CDR3. Germline V gives CDR1 SNHLY, CDR2 FYNNEI. Trimming cost V 5 bases and J 5 bases, with 6 bases left between them. CDR3 DNA sequence: TGTGCCAGCAGTCTAGAATATGGCTACACCTTC. Encoded protein: CASSLEYGYTF.

This clone turned up a few times. The CDR3 region has the DNA TGCGCCAGCAGCCAAGCGTGGGACTCAGGAGGTGGCGGCTACACCTTC. Its translation is CASSQAWDSGGGGYTF. V is TRBV4-1 and J is TRBJ1-2, with TRBD1 as a possible D gene (5 bases). Germline V gene lookup returns CDR1 MGHRA and CDR2 YSYEKL. V shed 1 base and J shed 8 bases, with 20 bases lying between them. CDR3 length: 16 amino acids.

This clone was observed a single time. This chain uses TRBV6-1 with TRBJ1-1; 8 bases line up with TRBD1. V gave up 3 bases and J gave up 7 bases; unmatched junction bases: 10. Germline CDR1 reads MNHNS; CDR2 reads SASEGT. The CDR3 loop spans 15 amino acids. The CDR3: CASSDIRTGRREAFF. DNA of the CDR3: TGTGCCAGCAGTGATATAAGGACAGGGCGTCGTGAAGCTTTCTTT.

The chain combines TRBV30 with TRBJ1-5; no firm D call. The CDR3 sequence is 12 residues long. Trimming left V 2 bases short and J 7 bases short, with 9 bases between. The germline V gene has CDR1 GTSNPN and CDR2 SVGIG (reference sequence). This chain's CDR3 is CAWSLPGQPQHF. The CDR3 nucleotides are TGTGCCTGGAGTTTACCTGGGCAGCCCCAGCATTTT.

The gene calls are TRBV5-5 and TRBJ1-1; maybe TRBD1 (5 bases). The V gene lost 0 bases and the J gene lost 6 bases, with 9 bases spanning the gap. The CDR3 extends over 13 amino acids. Germline V gene sequence: CDR1 SGHKS, CDR2 YYEKEE (reference sequence). The chain's CDR3 is CASSLGGDAEAFF. CDR3 DNA sequence: TGTGCCAGCAGCTTGGGAGGGGACGCTGAAGCTTTCTTT.

The rearrangement joins TRBV29-1 to TRBJ1-3, with D unclear. The CDR3 loop spans 14 amino acids. The germline gives CDR1 SQVTM, CDR2 ANQGSEA. Trimming stripped 2 bases from V and 2 bases from J, with 10 bases between. The chain's CDR3 is CSVEMADTGNTIYF. The CDR3 DNA sequence: TGCAGCGTTGAAATGGCAGATACTGGAAACACCATATATTTT. The complete variable domain, with remaining parts taken from reference TRBV29-1 and TRBJ1-3, reads SAVISQKPSRDICQRGTSLTIQCQVDSQVTMMFWYRQQPGQSLTLIATANQGSEATYESGFVIDKFPISRPNLTFSTLTVSNMSPEDSSIYLCSVEMADTGNTIYFGEGSWLTVV.

V is TRBV5-1 and J is TRBJ1-1; no firm D call. There are 15 residues in the CDR3. Trimming removed 0 bases at V and 2 bases at J, with 11 bases between. Germline CDR1 and CDR2: SGHRS and YFSETQ. The chain's CDR3 is CASSLELGANTEAFF. The CDR3 DNA is TGCGCCAGCAGCTTGGAGTTAGGAGCAAACACTGAAGCTTTCTTT.

V gene TRBV6-2 or TRBV6-3 combines with J gene TRBJ2-7; D unresolved. CDR3 length equals 11 residues. Germline loops: CDR1 MNHEY, CDR2 SVGEGT. The V and J ends lost 2 bases and 7 bases respectively, with 6 bases between them. CDR3 nucleotides: TGTGCCAGCAGTTACCCCGAGGAGCAGTACTTC. Protein sequence: CASSYPEEQYF.

The chain is built from TRBV9 and TRBJ2-3; 9 bases agree with TRBD2. After removal of 4 bases from V and 2 bases from J, the junction contained 8 bases not matched to a gene. The CDR3 sequence is 16 residues long. Germline values: CDR1 SGDLS, CDR2 YYNGEE. This chain's CDR3 is CASSWGSGGTTDTQYF. The CDR3 DNA sequence: TGTGCCAGCAGCTGGGGGAGCGGGGGGACCACAGATACGCAGTATTTT.

V is TRBV10-1 and J is TRBJ2-5; tentatively, D is TRBD2 (6 bases). CDR3 size: 14 residues. Germline V gene data show CDR1 as WNHNN and CDR2 as SYGVQD (reference sequence). The V end lost 3 bases, the J end lost 2 bases, and 10 bases lay between the germline ends. The chain's CDR3 is CASSESGGQETQYF. The CDR3 DNA reads TGCGCCAGCAGTGAATCTGGGGGGCAAGAGACCCAGTACTTC.

V usage is TRBV6-5 and J usage is TRBJ2-3; TRBD1 might be the D (6 bases). CDR3 length equals 16 residues. The germline V gene has CDR1 MNHEY and CDR2 SVGAGI. Trimming removed 0 bases from V and 2 bases from J, with 12 bases in between. The CDR3 sequence: CASSYSGQGLTDTQYF. DNA of the CDR3: TGTGCCAGCAGTTACTCCGGGCAGGGGCTCACAGATACGCAGTATTTT.

The rearrangement joins TRBV6-5 to TRBJ1-1, with 7 positions matching TRBD1. CDR3 length: 15 amino acids. The germline gives CDR1 MNHEY, CDR2 SVGAGI. Trimming at V came to 0 bases and at J to 1 base, leaving 2 bases not matched to a gene. CDR3 in amino acids: CASSYSGTANTEAFF. The CDR3 DNA reads TGTGCCAGCAGTTACTCGGGGACAGCGAACACTGAAGCTTTCTTT.

This chain links TRBV5-6 with TRBJ2-7, with 7 bases lining up with TRBD1. J gave up 1 base and V 0 bases, and 7 bases lay outside the gene matches. This CDR3 is built from 16 residues. The germline V gene has CDR1 SGHDT and CDR2 YYEEEE. CDR3 residues: CASSLGLGQPSYEQYF. The DNA for the CDR3 is TGTGCCAGCAGCTTGGGGCTGGGACAGCCTTCCTACGAGCAGTACTTC.

The CDR3 sequence is CSVTPAKTNTEAFF. The CDR3 region has the DNA TGCAGCGTGACGCCGGCGAAAACGAACACTGAAGCTTTCTTT. The V call is TRBV29-1, the J call TRBJ1-1, with unresolved D. The CDR3 is 14 residues long. Germline V lookup: CDR1 SQVTM, CDR2 ANQGSEA. V lost 6 bases and J 1 base, leaving 15 bases between the germline ends.

V gene TRBV6-5 combines with J gene TRBJ1-1; 7 bases map to TRBD1. The V gene's germline CDR1 is MNHEY and CDR2 SVGAGI. V lost 5 bases to trimming and J lost 4 bases; unmatched junction nucleotides: 10. This CDR3 has 15 residues. The CDR3: CASSITGTEGTEAFF. In DNA, the CDR3 is TGTGCCAGCAGTATCACCGGGACAGAAGGCACTGAAGCTTTCTTT.

The rearrangement links TRBV6-5 to TRBJ1-3; unclear D gene. The CDR3 totals 15 residues. The V gene lost 4 bases and the J gene lost 0 bases, with 10 bases spanning the gap. CDR1 is MNHEY, CDR2 SVGAGI, per germline. As DNA, the CDR3 is TGTGCCAGCAGTTCGGACGCCGACTCTGGAAACACCATATATTTT. It encodes CASSSDADSGNTIYF.

The chain couples TRBV6-6 to TRBJ1-1; weak D call: TRBD1 (5 bases). Trimming cost V 11 bases and J 4 bases, with 20 bases left between them. This CDR3 has 14 residues. Germline loops: CDR1 MNHNY, CDR2 SVGAGI (reference sequence). DNA of the CDR3: TGTGCCGTTTCTTCCTTGGCAGGGTCCACTGAAGCTTTCTTT. Protein product: CAVSSLAGSTEAFF.

J is TRBJ2-7 and V is TRBV5-1; perhaps TRBD2 as D (6 bases). The CDR3 spans 15 residues. V was clipped by 2 bases and J by 3 bases, with 15 bases between them. CDR1 and CDR2 (germline): SGHRS, YFSETQ. The CDR3 here is CASSFSPGLNYEQYF. For the CDR3, the DNA is TGCGCCAGCAGCTTTTCTCCGGGACTTAACTACGAGCAGTACTTC.

The J gene is TRBJ1-6, the V gene TRBV13; possibly TRBD1 for D (5 bases). The germline CDR1 and CDR2 sequences are PRHDT and FYEKMQ (reference sequence). V lost 1 base to trimming and J lost 3 bases, with 7 bases between them. The CDR3 is 15 amino acids. CDR3 coding DNA: TGTGCCAGCAGCTTAGTGACAGACTATAATTCACCCCTCCACTTT. Translating it yields CASSLVTDYNSPLHF. Supplemented by reference TRBV13 and TRBJ1-6, the full variable domain reads AAGVIQSPRHLIKEKRETATLKCYPIPRHDTVYWYQQGPGQDPQFLISFYEKMQSDKGSIPDRFSAQQFSDYHSELNMSSLELGDSALYFCASSLVTDYNSPLHFGNGTRLTVT.